The 20 T cell receptor beta chains below all came from one sample that was sequenced in a study of STAT5B mutations in CD4+ large granular lymphocyte leukemia. Generated by immunoSEQ multiplex PCR, the TCRdb table keeps only in-frame clones and is missing some. The top ten clones hold less than 15% of a sample with about 19,000 clones, around 84% of them seen once. Sequenced input: CD4+ T cells from blood buffy coats. Receptors were obtained from a human donor in good health.

The chain links TRBV30 to TRBJ1-4; D might be TRBD1 (5 bases). The CDR3 is 13 residues long. Germline V gives CDR1 GTSNPN, CDR2 SVGIG (reference sequence). V was trimmed by 7 bases and J by 5 bases, leaving 14 bases between them. CDR3 DNA sequence: TGTGCCTCGGATCGGACAAGCAATGAAAAACTGTTTTTT. Translation gives CASDRTSNEKLFF. The full variable domain, rest sourced from reference TRBV30 and TRBJ1-4, is SQTIHQWPATLVQPVGSPLSLECTVEGTSNPNLYWYRQAAGRGLQLLFYSVGIGQISSEVPQNLSASRPQDRQFILSSKKLLLSDSGFYLCASDRTSNEKLFFGSGTQLSVL.

The J gene is TRBJ2-7, the V gene TRBV29-1; TRBD1 or TRBD2 may be the D gene (6 bases each). CDR1 and CDR2 (germline): SQVTM, ANQGSEA. The CDR3 extends over 12 amino acids. Trimming left V 2 bases short and J 6 bases short, with 11 bases between. This CDR3 reads CSVEKGGGEQYF. DNA for the CDR3: TGCAGCGTTGAAAAGGGGGGAGGCGAGCAGTACTTC.

CDR3 coding DNA: TGTGCCAGCTCACCTCCTAAGGCGGGGACAGATACGCAGTATTTT. Encoded protein: CASSPPKAGTDTQYF. V gene TRBV18 combines with J gene TRBJ2-3; possibly TRBD2 for D (6 bases). Trimming took 3 bases from V and 3 from J, leaving 13 bases between them. The CDR3 sequence is 15 residues long. CDR1 and CDR2 from the germline V gene are KGHSH and LQKENI.

The chain couples TRBV7-8 to TRBJ2-7; D uncertain. The CDR3 is 14 residues long. Germline V gene sequence: CDR1 SGHVS, CDR2 FQNEAQ. Between the trimmed V and J ends, which lost 3 bases and 0 bases, there was a span of 9 bases. CDR3 DNA: TGTGCCAGCAGCTTGACTGCGAACTCCTACGAGCAGTACTTC. This encodes CASSLTANSYEQYF.

The chain has TRBV9 and TRBJ2-1; 13 positions match TRBD2. The CDR3 loop spans 19 amino acids. Losses at the gene ends were 2 bases for V and 2 bases for J; bases not matched to a gene: 10. Germline CDR1 SGDLS, CDR2 YYNGEE. The CDR3 reads CASSVTGLAGLGTYNEQFF. The CDR3 coding sequence is TGTGCCAGCAGCGTGACGGGACTAGCGGGGCTGGGGACCTACAATGAGCAGTTCTTC.

The V and J genes are TRBV10-3 and TRBJ1-5; TRBD1 matches at 11 bases. V shed 7 bases and J 7 bases; nucleotides not matched to a gene: 3. CDR3 length: 13 residues. The germline gives CDR1 ENHRY, CDR2 SYGVKD. CDR3 coding DNA: TGTGCCATCAAGGGACAGGGGGACCAGCCCCAGCATTTT. This sequence encodes CAIKGQGDQPQHF.

The rearrangement joins TRBV2 to TRBJ2-5; tentatively, D is TRBD1 (5 bases). V was trimmed by 5 bases and J by 6 bases, leaving 13 bases between them. CDR1 SNHLY and CDR2 FYNNEI come from the germline V gene. This CDR3 region has 13 residues. Written as DNA, the CDR3 is TGTGCCAGCAGTCTGGGCAGGGATCAGACCCAGTACTTC. Its protein is CASSLGRDQTQYF.

This clone was seen a handful of times. The chain employs TRBV7-6 and TRBJ1-1; D is perhaps TRBD1 (6 bases). The ends were cut back, 6 bases at V and 5 bases at J, with 19 bases in the middle. This CDR3 comprises 15 residues. The germline CDR1 and CDR2 sequences are SGHVS and FNYEAQ. CDR3 bases: TGTGCCAGCAGTAATCCTGGGGGCGCGGGGACTGAAGCTTTCTTT. Protein: CASSNPGGAGTEAFF.

This clone was observed once. CDR3 in DNA: TGTGCCAGCATTCAGGGGGCCTCCTCCCCAAACGGCTATGGCTACACCTTC. It yields the protein CASIQGASSPNGYGYTF. The rearrangement uses TRBV2 and TRBJ1-2; 8 bases agree with TRBD1. CDR3 length equals 17 residues. Germline CDR1 and CDR2: SNHLY and FYNNEI. The V gene end was trimmed by 7 bases and the J gene end by 4 bases; junction bases not matched to a gene: 17.

V and J are TRBV19 and TRBJ1-1; TRBD1 matches 8 bases. This CDR3 has 14 amino acids. Germline V gene lookup returns CDR1 LNHDA and CDR2 SQIVND (reference sequence). The V gene end was trimmed by 8 bases and the J gene end by 5 bases; junction bases not matched to a gene: 10. CDR3 in amino acids: CASSNQGARTEAFF. CDR3 in DNA: TGTGCCAGTTCTAACCAGGGGGCAAGGACTGAAGCTTTCTTT.

Only a few counts were recorded for this clone. The V and J genes are TRBV6-6 and TRBJ2-7, with 12 bases aligning to TRBD2. Germline V gene data show CDR1 as MNHNY and CDR2 as SVGAGI (reference sequence). This CDR3 contains 15 residues. Trimming removed 6 bases from V and 4 bases from J; junction bases left unmatched: 7. This CDR3 reads CASSPTSGRLYEQYF. The DNA for the CDR3 is TGTGCCAGCAGCCCCACTAGCGGGAGGTTATACGAGCAGTACTTC.

The count of this clone is one. The chain employs TRBV7-9 and TRBJ1-5; D is ambiguous. CDR3 length: 14 amino acids. V was trimmed by 5 bases and J by 6 bases, leaving 14 bases between them. Per the germline V gene, CDR1 is SEHNR and CDR2 is FQNEAQ (reference sequence). The CDR3 region is CASSPEGTRQPQHF. As DNA, the CDR3 is TGTGCCAGCAGCCCTGAGGGAACTCGTCAGCCCCAGCATTTT.

The chain employs TRBV14 and TRBJ2-5; TRBD1 is a possible D gene (5 bases). The CDR3 consists of 13 residues. From germline, CDR1 is SGHDN and CDR2 FVKESK. Trimming took off 4 bases at V and 5 bases at J, with 11 bases between the two ends. CDR3 nucleotide sequence: TGTGCCAGCAGCCCCCAGGGTCCCGAGACCCAGTACTTC. Translating gives CASSPQGPETQYF.

V and J are TRBV11-2 and TRBJ1-3, with D possibly matching TRBD1 (5 bases). Germline V lookup: CDR1 SGHAT, CDR2 FQNNGV. The V end was cut by 4 bases, the J end by 2 bases, with 12 bases between. The CDR3 totals 15 residues. CDR3 in amino acids: CASSSEGKPGNTIYF. In DNA, the CDR3 is TGTGCCAGCAGCTCAGAGGGGAAACCTGGAAACACCATATATTTT.

This sequence joins TRBV10-3 and TRBJ2-7, with D maybe TRBD2 (6 bases). The CDR3 extends over 13 amino acids. V was cut by 4 bases and J by 7 bases, with 14 bases left in between. Germline CDR1 is ENHRY and CDR2 is SYGVKD. The CDR3 reads CAISVGGGREQYF. CDR3 nucleotide sequence: TGTGCCATCAGTGTGGGGGGAGGACGGGAGCAGTACTTC.

This chain connects TRBV19 to TRBJ1-5, with 10 bases identical to TRBD1. The germline CDR1 and CDR2 sequences are LNHDA and SQIVND (reference sequence). V shed 4 bases and J 7 bases; nucleotides not matched to a gene: 10. This CDR3 is 16 amino acids long. The CDR3 DNA reads TGTGCCAGTAGTACAGCCGGGACAGGGGACAGGCAGCCCCAGCATTTT. Its translation is CASSTAGTGDRQPQHF. The full variable domain, with the rest looked up from reference TRBV19 and TRBJ1-5, is DGGITQSPKYLFRKEGQNVTLSCEQNLNHDAMYWYRQDPGQGLRLIYYSQIVNDFQKGDIAEGYSVSREKKESFPLTVTSAQKNPTAFYLCASSTAGTGDRQPQHFGDGTRLSIL.

This clone came up a few times. CDR3 residues: CASKGGGSGTEAFF. CDR3 sequence (DNA): TGTGCCAGCAAAGGGGGAGGGTCGGGCACTGAAGCTTTCTTT. V and J are TRBV6-5 and TRBJ1-1; D might be TRBD1 (6 bases). V gave up 7 bases and J gave up 4 bases, with 16 bases separating them. The CDR3 sequence is 14 residues long. Germline V gene lookup returns CDR1 MNHEY and CDR2 SVGAGI.

The chain couples TRBV27 to TRBJ1-2; no clear D. The germline V gene encodes CDR1 MNHEY and CDR2 SMNVEV (reference sequence). The V end was cut by 0 bases, the J end by 3 bases, with 11 bases between. The CDR3 spans 15 residues. CDR3 in amino acids: CASSLSGRPHYGYTF. Written as DNA, the CDR3 is TGTGCCAGCAGTTTATCTGGCAGGCCGCACTATGGCTACACCTTC.

The chain combines TRBV6-6 with TRBJ2-2; D is ambiguous. CDR1 and CDR2 from the germline V gene are MNHNY and SVGAGI (reference sequence). CDR3 length: 16 residues. V gave up 6 bases and J gave up 1 base, with 15 bases separating them. CDR3: CASSPQGRMNTGELFF. The CDR3 DNA reads TGTGCCAGCAGCCCCCAAGGACGGATGAACACCGGGGAGCTGTTTTTT.

This sequence joins TRBV7-6 and TRBJ2-5, with unresolved D. Germline V lookup: CDR1 SGHVS, CDR2 FNYEAQ. V was trimmed by 4 bases and J by 5 bases, leaving 17 bases between them. The CDR3 spans 15 residues. The CDR3 loop is CASSSSPLERETQYF. Written as DNA, the CDR3 is TGTGCCAGCAGCTCCTCGCCTTTGGAACGGGAGACCCAGTACTTC.